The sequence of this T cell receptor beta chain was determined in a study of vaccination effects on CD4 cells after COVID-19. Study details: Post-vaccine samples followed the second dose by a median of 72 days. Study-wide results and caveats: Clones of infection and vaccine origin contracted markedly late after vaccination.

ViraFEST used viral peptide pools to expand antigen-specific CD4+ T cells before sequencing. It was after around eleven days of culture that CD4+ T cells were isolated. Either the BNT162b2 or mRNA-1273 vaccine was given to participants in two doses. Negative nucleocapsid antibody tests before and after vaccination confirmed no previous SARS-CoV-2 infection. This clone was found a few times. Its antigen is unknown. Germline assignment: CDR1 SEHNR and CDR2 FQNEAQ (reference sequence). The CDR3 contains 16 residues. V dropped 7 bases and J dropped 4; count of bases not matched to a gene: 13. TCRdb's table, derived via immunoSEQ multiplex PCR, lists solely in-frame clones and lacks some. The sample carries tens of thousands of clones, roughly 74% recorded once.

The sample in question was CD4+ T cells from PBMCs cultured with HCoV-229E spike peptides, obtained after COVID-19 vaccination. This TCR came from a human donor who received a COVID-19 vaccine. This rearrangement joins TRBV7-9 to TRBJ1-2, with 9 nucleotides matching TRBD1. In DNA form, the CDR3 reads TGTGCCAGCACTTTCACAGGGGGCGCGGACGGCTATGGCTACACCTTC. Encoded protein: CASTFTGGADGYGYTF. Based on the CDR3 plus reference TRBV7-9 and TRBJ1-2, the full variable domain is DTGVSQNPRHKITKRGQNVTFRCDPISEHNRLYWYRQTLGQGPEFLTYFQNEAQLEKSRLLSDRFSAERPKGSFSTLEIQRTEQGDSAMYLCASTFTGGADGYGYTFGSGTRLTVV.